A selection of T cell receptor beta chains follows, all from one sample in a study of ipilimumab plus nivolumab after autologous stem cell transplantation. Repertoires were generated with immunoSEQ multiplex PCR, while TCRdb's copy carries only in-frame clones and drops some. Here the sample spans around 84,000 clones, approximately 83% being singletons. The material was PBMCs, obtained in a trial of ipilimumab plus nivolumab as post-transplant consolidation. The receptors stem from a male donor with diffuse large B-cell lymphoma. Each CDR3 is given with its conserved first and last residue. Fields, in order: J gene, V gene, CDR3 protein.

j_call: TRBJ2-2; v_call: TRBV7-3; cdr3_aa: CASSPQGSGTGELFF
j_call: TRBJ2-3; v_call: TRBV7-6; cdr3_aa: CASSLTSGGLADTQYF
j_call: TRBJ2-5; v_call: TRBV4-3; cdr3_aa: CASSQSLGETQYF
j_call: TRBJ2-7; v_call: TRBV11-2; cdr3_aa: CASSLGDGANYEQYF
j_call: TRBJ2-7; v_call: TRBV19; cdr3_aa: CASSGTASEQYF
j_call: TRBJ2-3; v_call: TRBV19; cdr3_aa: CATGTGEDTQYF
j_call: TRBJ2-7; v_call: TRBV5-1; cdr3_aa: CASSLVPSPYEQYF
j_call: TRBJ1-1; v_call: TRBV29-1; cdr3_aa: CSVAYSEGREAFF
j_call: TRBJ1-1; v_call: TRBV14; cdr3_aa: CASSHRHFGTGGFMGTEAFF
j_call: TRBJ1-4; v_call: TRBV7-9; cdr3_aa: CATSRGEATNEKLFF
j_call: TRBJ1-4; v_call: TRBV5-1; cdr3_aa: CASRVQGGPNEKLFF
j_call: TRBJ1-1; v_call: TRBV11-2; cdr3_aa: CASSSDVMNTEAFF
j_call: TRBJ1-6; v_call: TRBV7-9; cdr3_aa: CASSHGQGFYNSPLHF
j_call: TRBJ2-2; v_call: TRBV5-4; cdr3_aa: CASSLELNTGELFF
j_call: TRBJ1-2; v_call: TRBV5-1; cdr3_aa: CASSLVAGANYGYTF
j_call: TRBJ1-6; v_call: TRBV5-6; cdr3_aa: CASSLAAGDNSPLHF
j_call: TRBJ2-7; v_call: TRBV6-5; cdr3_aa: CASGDSSPTYEQYF
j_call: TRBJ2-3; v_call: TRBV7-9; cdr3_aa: CASIHQGGSTDTQYF
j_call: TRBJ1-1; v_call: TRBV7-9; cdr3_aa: CASSFLYMGDTEAFF
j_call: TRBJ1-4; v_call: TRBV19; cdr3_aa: CASSITGGEKLFF